The source of this T cell receptor beta chain is a study of T cell repertoires in cytomegalovirus infection. About the study: TCR beta signatures that were public indicated CMV infection and matching HLA type.

TCRdb independently ran MiXCR on the reads; one entry per CDR3 protein. The repertoire includes 600,000 to 700,000 distinct CDR3 sequences, around 35% of them detected once, and around a sixth sits in the top ten. As for this clonotype: Its antigen is not known.

The CDR3 sequence is 15 residues long. Trimming took off 6 bases at V and 3 bases at J, with 17 bases between the two ends. Per the germline V gene, CDR1 is MDHEN and CDR2 is SYDVKM. This receptor was taken from a human donor in good health (CMV status not recorded). Some clones in this sample may be carry-over from other donors' samples. This specimen was cultured PBMCs, taken from culture after CMV antigen stimulation. This rearrangement joins TRBV28 to TRBJ1-1; TRBD1 might be the D (5 bases). The CDR3 DNA reads TGTGCCAGCAGGTCCCATGGGGGTTCAGACACTGAAGCTTTCTTT. Encoded protein: CASRSHGGSDTEAFF.